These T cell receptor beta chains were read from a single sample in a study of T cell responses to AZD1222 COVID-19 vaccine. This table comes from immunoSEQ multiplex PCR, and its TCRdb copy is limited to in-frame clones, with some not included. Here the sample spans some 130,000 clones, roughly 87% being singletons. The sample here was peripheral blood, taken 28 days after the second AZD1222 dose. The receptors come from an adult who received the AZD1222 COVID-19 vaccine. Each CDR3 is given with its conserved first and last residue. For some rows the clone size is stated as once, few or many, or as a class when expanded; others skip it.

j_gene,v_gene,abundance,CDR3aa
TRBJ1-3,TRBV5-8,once,CASSLGTYAGNTIYF
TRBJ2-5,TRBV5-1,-,CASRTGTSGSGQETQYF
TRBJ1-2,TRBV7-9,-,CASSFDRDPYTF
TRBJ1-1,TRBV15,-,CATSRDRVDDEAFF
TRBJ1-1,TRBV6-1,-,CASSEAWASNTEAFF
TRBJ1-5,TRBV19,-,CASSEQDSNQPQHF
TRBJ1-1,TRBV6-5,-,CASGRGIIGTEAFF
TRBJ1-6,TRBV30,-,CACGPGAYNSPLHF
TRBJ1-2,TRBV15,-,CATSIPSHEGYTF
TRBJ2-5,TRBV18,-,CASSPPRGSKKIQETQYF
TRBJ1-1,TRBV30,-,CAWSVWAIRQTLNTEAFF
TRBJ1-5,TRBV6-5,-,CASQAYSNQPQHF
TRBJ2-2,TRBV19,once,CASSLWGGKAGELFF
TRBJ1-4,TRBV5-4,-,CASSPAGTTNEKLFF
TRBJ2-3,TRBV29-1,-,CSLRGAPGDTDTQYF
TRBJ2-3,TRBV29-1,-,CSVPTAGGRTDTQYF
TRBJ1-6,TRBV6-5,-,CASSHPGQGSSPLHF